This T cell receptor beta chain stems from a study of cytomegalovirus exposure and HLA in healthy donors. V lost 2 bases, J lost 9 bases, and 16 bases lay in between. The germline V gene has CDR1 KGHSH and CDR2 LQKENI. This CDR3 comprises 14 residues. This clone showed up just a few times. What it binds is unknown. Study-level points and caveats: After further analysis at a later stage, 15,000 to 20,000 TCR beta sequences were associated with HLA alleles at 0.05 false discovery rate.

PCR primers comprised 60 Vbeta and 13 Jbeta primers. The protocol was immunoSEQ multiplex PCR, while the TCRdb copy is restricted to in-frame clones and leaves out a portion. The sample gives fewer than 200,000 clones, 9.5% to 15% of which show up once; approximately 8.3% is in the top ten. The source is a man in his forties or fifties in good health and CMV-seropositive. The rearrangement links TRBV18 to TRBJ2-5, with D possibly matching TRBD2 (6 bases). The sequenced sample consisted of PBMCs. CDR3 sequence: CASSPDSGSGAQYF. Written as DNA, the CDR3 is TGTGCCAGCTCACCAGATAGCGGCTCCGGGGCCCAGTACTTC.